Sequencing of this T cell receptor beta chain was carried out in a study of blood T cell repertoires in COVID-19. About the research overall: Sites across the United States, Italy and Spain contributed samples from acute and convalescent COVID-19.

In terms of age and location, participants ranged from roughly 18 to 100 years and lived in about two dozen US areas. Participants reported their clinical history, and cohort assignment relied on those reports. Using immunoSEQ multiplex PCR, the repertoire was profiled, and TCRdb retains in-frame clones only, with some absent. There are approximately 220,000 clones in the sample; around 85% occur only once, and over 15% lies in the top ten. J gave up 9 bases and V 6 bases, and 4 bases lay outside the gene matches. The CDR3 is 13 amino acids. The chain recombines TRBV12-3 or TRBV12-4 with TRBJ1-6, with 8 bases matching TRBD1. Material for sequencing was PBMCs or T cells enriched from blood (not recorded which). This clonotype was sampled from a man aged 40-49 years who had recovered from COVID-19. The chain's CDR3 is CASRVDRVSPLHF. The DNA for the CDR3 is TGTGCCAGCAGGGTGGACAGGGTTTCACCCCTCCACTTT.